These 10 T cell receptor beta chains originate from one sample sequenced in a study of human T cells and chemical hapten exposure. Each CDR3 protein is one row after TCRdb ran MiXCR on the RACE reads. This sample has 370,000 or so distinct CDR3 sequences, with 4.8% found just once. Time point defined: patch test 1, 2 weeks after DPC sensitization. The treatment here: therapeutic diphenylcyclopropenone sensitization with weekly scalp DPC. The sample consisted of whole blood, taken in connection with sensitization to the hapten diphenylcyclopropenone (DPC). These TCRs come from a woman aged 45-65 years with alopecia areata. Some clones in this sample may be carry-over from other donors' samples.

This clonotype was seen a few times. In DNA, the CDR3 is TGTGCCAGCAGCCCCCTACGGGGGGTTGGTGAGCAGTTCTTC. It yields the protein CASSPLRGVGEQFF. The chain uses TRBV7-2 and TRBJ2-1; TRBD2 agrees at 7 bases. Germline V gene lookup returns CDR1 SGHTA and CDR2 FQGNSA. CDR3 length: 14 amino acids. J lost 9 bases, V lost 5 bases, and 10 bases had no gene match. The full variable domain, completed using reference TRBV7-2 and TRBJ2-1, is GAGVSQSPSNKVTEKGKDVELRCDPISGHTALYWYRQSLGQGLEFLIYFQGNSAPDKSGLPSDRFSAERTGGSVSTLTIQRTQQEDSAVYLCASSPLRGVGEQFFGPGTRLTVL.

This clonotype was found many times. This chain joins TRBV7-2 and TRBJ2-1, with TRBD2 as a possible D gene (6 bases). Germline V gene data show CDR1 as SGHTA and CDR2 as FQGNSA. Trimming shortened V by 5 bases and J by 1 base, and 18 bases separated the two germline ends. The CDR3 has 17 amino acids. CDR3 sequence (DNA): TGTGCCAGCAGCACCCTCTCGAGCGGGCCTTCCTACAATGAGCAGTTCTTC. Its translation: CASSTLSSGPSYNEQFF.

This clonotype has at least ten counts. CDR3 amino acids: CASSFGPGANVLTF. The CDR3 DNA reads TGTGCCAGCAGCTTCGGTCCTGGGGCCAACGTCCTGACTTTC. The gene calls are TRBV5-6 and TRBJ2-6, with unresolved D. The germline CDR1 and CDR2 sequences are SGHDT and YYEEEE. The CDR3 is 14 amino acids. V shed 2 bases and J shed 2 bases, with 5 bases lying between them. The whole variable domain, filled in from reference TRBV5-6 and TRBJ2-6, reads DAGVTQSPTHLIKTRGQQVTLRCSPKSGHDTVSWYQQALGQGPQFIFQYYEEEERQRGNFPDRFSGHQFPNYSSELNVNALLLGDSALYLCASSFGPGANVLTFGAGSRLTVL.

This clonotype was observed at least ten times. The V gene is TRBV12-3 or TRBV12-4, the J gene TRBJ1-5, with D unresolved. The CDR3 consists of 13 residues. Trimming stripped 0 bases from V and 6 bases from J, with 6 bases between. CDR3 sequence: CASSLARGQPQHF. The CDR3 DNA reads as TGTGCCAGCAGTTTAGCGCGGGGTCAGCCCCAGCATTTT.

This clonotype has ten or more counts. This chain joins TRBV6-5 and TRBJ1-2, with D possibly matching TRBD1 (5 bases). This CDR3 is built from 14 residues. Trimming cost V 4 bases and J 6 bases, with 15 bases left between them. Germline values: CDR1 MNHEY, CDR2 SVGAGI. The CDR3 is CASSSRTRGDGYTF. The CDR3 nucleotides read TGTGCCAGCAGTTCCCGAACGAGGGGCGATGGCTACACCTTC.

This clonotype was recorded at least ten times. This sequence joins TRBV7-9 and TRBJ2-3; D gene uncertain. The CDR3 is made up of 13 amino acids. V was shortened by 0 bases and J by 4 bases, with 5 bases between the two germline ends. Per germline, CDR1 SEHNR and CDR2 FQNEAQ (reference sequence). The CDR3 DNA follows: TGTGCCAGCAGCTTAGCCCGGGCAGATACGCAGTATTTT. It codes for CASSLARADTQYF.

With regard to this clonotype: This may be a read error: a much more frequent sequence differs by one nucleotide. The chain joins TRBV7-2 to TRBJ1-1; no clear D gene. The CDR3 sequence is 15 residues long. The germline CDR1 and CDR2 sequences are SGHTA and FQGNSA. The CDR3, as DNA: TGTGCCAGCAGCCCTCGGGCGCCGGCTCGCACTGAAGCTTCCTTT. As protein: CASSPRAPARTEASF.

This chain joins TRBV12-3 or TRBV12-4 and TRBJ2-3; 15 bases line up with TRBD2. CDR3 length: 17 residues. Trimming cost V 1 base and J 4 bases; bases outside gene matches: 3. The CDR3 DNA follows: TGTGCCAGCAGTTTAGGGACTAGCGGGAGGGCGGCAGATACGCAGTATTTT. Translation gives CASSLGTSGRAADTQYF.

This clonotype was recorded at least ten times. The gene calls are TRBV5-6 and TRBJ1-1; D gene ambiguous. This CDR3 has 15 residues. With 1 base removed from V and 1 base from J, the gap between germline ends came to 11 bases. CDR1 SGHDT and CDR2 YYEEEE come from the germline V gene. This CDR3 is CASSLYWAANTEAFF. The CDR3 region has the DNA TGTGCCAGCAGCTTGTATTGGGCCGCGAACACTGAAGCTTTCTTT.

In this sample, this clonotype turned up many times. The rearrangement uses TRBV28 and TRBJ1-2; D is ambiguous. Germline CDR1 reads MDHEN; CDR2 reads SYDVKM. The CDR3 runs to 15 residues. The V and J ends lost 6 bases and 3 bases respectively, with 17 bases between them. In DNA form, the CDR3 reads TGTGCCAGCAGCCCCAACCCCGTGGGAGACTATGGCTACACCTTC. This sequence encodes CASSPNPVGDYGYTF.